This TCR beta chain is from a study of blood T cell repertoires in COVID-19 (dated by TCRdb to 2019 to 2021). About the investigation overall: Samples from collaborators originated in the United States, Italy and Spain and spanned both the acute and convalescent phases of COVID-19. The material from the prospective study consisted of cDNA or gDNA derived from T cells, B-cell-depleted T cells, or PBMCs. Subjects who had been exposed to COVID-19, were actively infected with it, or had recovered from it provided the deeply sampled blood TCRbeta repertoires that made up the dataset. The repertoires were released in a freely available public database intended as a resource for research on the immune response to SARS-CoV-2. Samples were obtained from the ongoing ImmuneRACE study (first 160 participants) and from roughly 1,300 subjects provided by 6 global collaborators. The sample metadata nearly always contained a de-identified subject ID, COVID-19 status, age in years and sex. HLA class I and class II types, where available, came from metadata supplied by the sample provider rather than from assay-based typing.

TCRbeta CDR3 regions were amplified from genomic DNA by means of the immunoSEQ Assay, a bias-controlled multiplex PCR. In the paper's pipeline: Within the assay, amplification of reference gene primers was used to estimate how many nucleated cells each sample contained. To quantify the absolute abundance of each unique TCRbeta CDR3 rearrangement, sequence reads were collapsed and filtered. For each sample, productive Simpson clonality was calculated as the square root of Simpson's diversity index across productive rearrangements. Here the immuneACCESS table is served through TCRdb, limited to in-frame sequences with V and J called. Missing clones are a known gap in these copies; in checked studies unresolved V genes cover under half, and the rest lacks a known reason. V and J calls and clone size come straight from that table; D and trimming were deduced from the DNA. A total of approximately 170,000 clones appear in this sample, 80% to 85% of them only once. Jointly, the top ten make up about 14% of the sample.

Overall study results and their limits: Clinical and demographic metadata were provided uncurated, with the amount varying by source and participant.

One collaborating source in Seattle enrolled patients while the patients were actively infected and followed the patients over time throughout the course of disease. The collaborating institutions used their own protocols to collect whole blood in K2EDTA tubes. For TCRbeta analysis, collaborator samples were shipped as frozen whole blood, as isolated PBMCs, or as DNA extracted from either sample type. For this clone: Its antigen is still unknown. Base qualities are not at hand, and no much larger clone is one base apart.

Including the terminal cysteine and phenylalanine, the CDR3 comprises 13 residues. The sequence is cut down to CDR3 DNA, 39 bases in frame from base 1. V is reduced by 10 bases and J by 0 bases, leaving a spacing of 10 bases between them. For CDR1 and CDR2, the germline V gene lists KGHSH and LQKENI. This clonotype originated in a woman in her 70s with COVID-19, enrolled during active disease. Sequenced input: peripheral blood. The rearrangement combines TRBV18 with TRBJ1-3; a tentative D match to TRBD1 spans 6 bases. CDR3 loop: CATQDSSGNTIYF. Read as DNA, the sequence is TGTGCCACACAGGACAGCTCTGGAAACACCATATATTTT.